The 25 T cell receptor beta chains given below trace back to one sample, sequenced in a study of cytomegalovirus exposure and HLA in healthy donors. Profiled with immunoSEQ multiplex PCR; TCRdb holds only in-frame clones, not every one. The sample records 65,000 to 85,000 clones, over 85% being singletons. Sequencing was done on a sample of PBMCs. These receptors originate from a young woman in good health and CMV-seronegative.

The V gene is TRBV27, the J gene TRBJ2-1; D not resolved. This CDR3 is built from 15 residues. The V and J ends lost 2 bases and 0 bases respectively, with 8 bases between them. The germline V gene has CDR1 MNHEY and CDR2 SMNVEV (reference sequence). CDR3 coding DNA: TGTGCCAGCAGTTTAGACACGAGCTCCTACAATGAGCAGTTCTTC. It encodes CASSLDTSSYNEQFF.

This clone was observed once. The chain is built from TRBV6-5 and TRBJ1-2; 9 bases line up with TRBD1. V was pared by 5 bases and J by 13 bases, with 5 bases of the junction left unmatched. CDR1 is MNHEY, CDR2 SVGAGI, per germline. This CDR3 region has 11 residues. Written as DNA, the CDR3 is TGTGCCAGCAGTCACGGGGGACAGGGCACCTTC. This gives the protein CASSHGGQGTF.

The gene calls are TRBV27 and TRBJ1-5, with no clear D. The V and J ends lost 3 bases and 0 bases respectively, with 9 bases between them. Germline CDR1 MNHEY, CDR2 SMNVEV (reference sequence). The CDR3 sequence is 15 residues long. In DNA, the CDR3 is TGTGCCAGCAGTTTTAACATTTATAGCAATCAGCCCCAGCATTTT. Encoded protein: CASSFNIYSNQPQHF.

The rearrangement links TRBV27 to TRBJ2-1; 8 bases line up with TRBD2. Germline V gene sequence: CDR1 MNHEY, CDR2 SMNVEV (reference sequence). Trimming cost V 5 bases and J 8 bases; bases outside gene matches: 11. The CDR3 covers 15 residues. This CDR3 is CASSARGGRRDEQFF. The CDR3 nucleotides read TGTGCCAGCAGTGCTCGGGGGGGCCGTCGTGATGAGCAGTTCTTC.

The chain joins TRBV11-2 to TRBJ2-2; D might be TRBD2 (5 bases). This CDR3 is 16 amino acids long. V was pared by 2 bases and J by 5 bases, with 15 bases between. Germline V gives CDR1 SGHAT, CDR2 FQNNGV. For the CDR3, the DNA is TGTGCCAGCAGCTTATCGGCGGGTCTGGGAACCGGGGAGCTGTTTTTT. Protein sequence: CASSLSAGLGTGELFF.

The chain couples TRBV18 to TRBJ2-7; a possible D gene is TRBD1 (5 bases). V lost 2 bases to trimming and J lost 0 bases, with 14 bases between them. The V gene's germline CDR1 is KGHSH and CDR2 LQKENI. The CDR3 extends over 16 amino acids. The CDR3 nucleotides are TGTGCCAGCTCACCAACGTGGACGCAGGGCTCCTACGAGCAGTACTTC. Protein: CASSPTWTQGSYEQYF.

V is TRBV7-9 and J is TRBJ2-1; 7 nucleotides agree with TRBD2. V lost 4 bases, J lost 12 bases, and 15 bases stayed unmatched. This CDR3 region has 15 residues. CDR1 is SEHNR and CDR2 is FQNEAQ in the germline V gene (reference sequence). The CDR3 coding sequence is TGTGCCAGCAGCTACCCCGGGACTACCTATCGGGGGCAGTTCTTC. As protein: CASSYPGTTYRGQFF.

The rearrangement joins TRBV29-1 to TRBJ2-3; D remains ambiguous. The CDR3 covers 12 residues. The germline gives CDR1 SQVTM, CDR2 ANQGSEA. V lost 3 bases and J 3 bases, leaving 7 bases between the germline ends. The CDR3 sequence is CSVETNTDTQYF. The CDR3 DNA is TGCAGCGTTGAGACAAATACAGATACGCAGTATTTT.

The V call is TRBV7-9, the J call TRBJ2-5; the match to TRBD1 covers 11 bases. Germline CDR1 is SEHNR and CDR2 is FQNEAQ (reference sequence). The CDR3 runs 14 residues. V lost 3 bases to trimming and J lost 4 bases; unmatched junction nucleotides: 1. CDR3 nucleotides: TGTGCCAGCAGCTTTGGGACAGGGGGAGAGACCCAGTACTTC. Protein: CASSFGTGGETQYF.

This chain links TRBV6-6 with TRBJ2-1, with TRBD2 matching over 8 bases. This CDR3 has 12 amino acids. Per germline, CDR1 MNHNY and CDR2 SVGAGI (reference sequence). After removal of 5 bases from V and 8 bases from J, the junction contained 2 bases not matched to a gene. CDR3 protein: CASSGTSDEQFF. The DNA of the CDR3 is TGTGCCAGCAGTGGGACTAGTGATGAGCAGTTCTTC.

The chain employs TRBV19 and TRBJ2-7; 9 bases are a match to TRBD1. There are 14 residues in the CDR3. V was clipped by 3 bases and J by 1 base; unmatched bases: 1. CDR1 is LNHDA and CDR2 is SQIVND in the germline V gene (reference sequence). The CDR3 loop is CASSIGQGSYEQYF. As DNA, the CDR3 is TGTGCCAGTAGTATCGGACAGGGGTCCTACGAGCAGTACTTC.

The V and J genes are TRBV6-5 and TRBJ1-5; 8 bases are shared with TRBD1. The CDR3 contains 14 residues. Germline V gives CDR1 MNHEY, CDR2 SVGAGI. The junction had 8 bases not matched to a gene; V was cut back by 6 bases and J by 7 bases. CDR3 loop: CASSPGQEQQPQHF. DNA for the CDR3: TGTGCCAGCAGCCCGGGACAGGAACAACAGCCCCAGCATTTT.

This chain links TRBV29-1 with TRBJ2-2; 7 bases agree with TRBD1. Germline CDR1 reads SQVTM; CDR2 reads ANQGSEA. J lost 3 bases, V lost 7 bases, and 8 bases had no gene match. CDR3 length: 14 amino acids. The CDR3 nucleotides are TGCAGCGCTAAGGGGGCGAGGGACACCGGGGAGCTGTTTTTT. It encodes CSAKGARDTGELFF.

The chain couples TRBV28 to TRBJ2-3; 9 nucleotides match TRBD2. Germline CDR1 MDHEN, CDR2 SYDVKM. V shed 6 bases, J shed 4 bases, and the junction held 8 bases outside the gene matches. This CDR3 spans 15 amino acids. CDR3 DNA sequence: TGTGCCAGCAGGAGTGCTAGCGGGATCGCAGATACGCAGTATTTT. Translated: CASRSASGIADTQYF.

The sample holds one count of this clone. The rearrangement links TRBV9 to TRBJ2-3; 8 bases agree with TRBD2. J gave up 0 bases and V 4 bases, and 7 bases lay outside the gene matches. CDR1 and CDR2 (germline): SGDLS, YYNGEE. The CDR3 length is 16 residues. CDR3 sequence reads: CASSTGGGPSTDTQYF. The CDR3 DNA reads TGTGCCAGCAGCACTGGCGGGGGGCCTAGCACAGATACGCAGTATTTT.

This chain links TRBV18 with TRBJ2-7; 8 bases line up with TRBD1. CDR3 length: 13 residues. CDR1 and CDR2 (germline): KGHSH, LQKENI. The V and J ends lost 5 bases and 3 bases, in that order; junction bases with no gene match: 3. The CDR3 DNA follows: TGTGCCAGCTCAGACGGACAGGGCTACGAGCAGTACTTC. Translating gives CASSDGQGYEQYF.

V is TRBV4-3 and J is TRBJ2-1; perhaps TRBD2 as D (6 bases). V was trimmed by 0 bases and J by 5 bases, leaving 14 bases between them. This CDR3 is 16 amino acids long. Germline loops: CDR1 LGHNA, CDR2 YSLEER. Here the CDR3 DNA reads TGCGCCAGCAGCCAAGATCTGGCAGGAGGGGACAATGAGCAGTTCTTC. Protein sequence: CASSQDLAGGDNEQFF.

The CDR3 coding sequence is TGTGCCAGCAGCTTATTTCCCTTGAACACCGGGGAGCTGTTTTTT. This sequence encodes CASSLFPLNTGELFF. The chain carries TRBV11-2 and TRBJ2-2; D unclear. The CDR3 runs 15 residues. Per germline, CDR1 SGHAT and CDR2 FQNNGV. Trimming pared 2 bases from V and 1 base from J, leaving 8 bases between.

As DNA, the CDR3 is TGTGCCAGCAGCGTAGGCCTAGCGGGAGGGCCGGGGTTTGGCGGGGAGCTGTTTTTT. It encodes CASSVGLAGGPGFGGELFF. This rearrangement joins TRBV9 to TRBJ2-2; 12 bases line up with TRBD2. Trimming at V came to 0 bases and at J to 7 bases, leaving 13 bases not matched to a gene. CDR1 SGDLS and CDR2 YYNGEE come from the germline V gene. This CDR3 contains 19 residues.

The chain is built from TRBV7-8 and TRBJ2-5; 8 nucleotides agree with TRBD2. Germline trimming cut 5 bases from V and 4 bases from J; bases unmatched to any gene: 12. CDR1 is SGHVS, CDR2 FQNEAQ, per germline. The CDR3 has 16 residues. The CDR3 coding sequence is TGTGCCAGCAGCCCACCCCCCGGGACTAGGGGAGAGACCCAGTACTTC. This translates into CASSPPPGTRGETQYF.

The V gene is TRBV6-6, the J gene TRBJ1-1; no reliable D call. Germline-derived CDR1 and CDR2 are MNHNY and SVGAGI (reference sequence). The CDR3 is 13 residues long. V lost 2 bases to trimming and J lost 0 bases, with 4 bases between them. CDR3 DNA: TGTGCCAGCAGTTACGAGATGAACACTGAAGCTTTCTTT. Its translation: CASSYEMNTEAFF.

The gene calls are TRBV7-2 and TRBJ1-3; 7 positions match TRBD1. CDR3 length: 17 residues. Germline trimming cut 4 bases from V and 4 bases from J; bases unmatched to any gene: 13. CDR1 SGHTA and CDR2 FQGNSA come from the germline V gene. The CDR3 DNA reads as TGTGCCAGCAGCTCCCAGACAGGGCTCTCTGGGGGAAACACCATATATTTT. Translation: CASSSQTGLSGGNTIYF.

V usage is TRBV28 and J usage is TRBJ2-7, with 9 bases lining up with TRBD2. This CDR3 spans 16 amino acids. V lost 4 bases and J lost 1; bases outside the gene matches: 8. CDR1 MDHEN and CDR2 SYDVKM come from the germline V gene. DNA for the CDR3: TGTGCCAGCAGTTACCCCCTAGCGGGGAGATCCTACGAGCAGTACTTC. Protein product: CASSYPLAGRSYEQYF.

The V and J genes are TRBV21-1 and TRBJ1-2. TRBV21-1 is reported as a pseudogene. The CDR3 is made up of 17 amino acids. CDR3 sequence reads: CASSKVEGWAGRYGYTF. The DNA of the CDR3 is TGTGCCAGCAGCAAAGTCGAGGGGTGGGCAGGGAGGTATGGCTACACCTTC.

The rearrangement joins TRBV9 to TRBJ2-5, with 8 bases identical to TRBD2. Germline lookup yields CDR1 SGDLS and CDR2 YYNGEE. This CDR3 region has 16 residues. J gave up 6 bases and V 0 bases, and 10 bases lay outside the gene matches. CDR3 sequence (DNA): TGTGCCAGCAGCGTAGACATACGGGAGGGCCTTAAGACCCAGTACTTC. Translated, it gives CASSVDIREGLKTQYF.